This record covers a single T cell receptor beta chain. Its antigen remains undetermined. Within one base of it there is no much larger clone, and no base qualities were kept. The approximately 39 donors, aged about 6 to 95 years, were systemically healthy Caucasian individuals from Russia. Each donor gave around 9 milliliters of peripheral blood, collected into EDTA-treated Vacutainer tubes. Ficoll-Paque density-gradient centrifugation was used to isolate PBMCs, with at least 6 million per sample. Trizol reagent was used to extract total RNA from the PBMCs, yielding at least 6 micrograms per sample. The percentages of naive CD45RAhigh/CD27high T cells were determined by flow cytometry on a PBMC aliquot from every donor. The method was 5' RACE. Instrument used: Illumina HiSeq 2500. The second PCR ran for about 7 to 11 cycles and used a J-beta primer mix along with a sample-barcoded 5' primer. A unique molecular identifier was introduced onto each TCR beta cDNA molecule by a template-switch 5' adaptor carrying 12 random nucleotides. Each sample yielded at least 2.5 million CDR3-containing paired-end reads. The Mint cDNA synthesis kit, primed by a TRBC-specific oligonucleotide, was used to synthesize first-strand cDNA from all RNA. Following uracil-DNA glycosylase treatment, all cDNA underwent a first 18-cycle PCR with the universal primers M1SS and BC2_uni_R. In the source study's methods: For normalization, 1 million high-quality reads were randomly selected from each sample, with every read carrying a distinct molecular identifier. Instead of being binned into consensus sequences, reads with shared molecular identifiers were discarded. MiTCR, set to a Q25 quality threshold and the strictest error-elimination algorithm, was used for CDR3 identification, clonotype clustering and error correction. A nonparametric unseen species model with Euler transformation was used to estimate lower-bound total TCR beta diversity. TCRdb reworked the public reads: Q25 trimming with fastp, MiXCR clone assembly, productive beta chains retained. When rows share a CDR3 protein, they turn into one entry using the most common DNA and genes. These V and J calls originate from TCRdb's pipeline instead of the authors' own analysis. The sample table contains roughly 1 million distinct CDR3 sequences; only one count was recorded for approximately 25% of them. The ten largest clonotypes hold around 0.75% of the sample.

The data derive from a study of blood T cells in healthy people across ages (dated by TCRdb to about 2015). Regarding the research as a whole: In model experiments, template switching captured about one uniquely barcoded TCR beta cDNA molecule for every two T cells. Donors were grouped into four age groups: young (average roughly 15 years), middle-aged (about 40), aged (roughly 62) and long-lived (approximately 78). For two donors (one aged 18 to 30 and one aged 80 or older), the study analyzed two additional independent replicas of 1 million unique cDNA reads from the same blood draw. To track age-related changes in TCR beta repertoire diversity, the study relied on deep sequencing normalized with unique cDNA molecular identifiers.

Taken from cysteine to phenylalanine, the CDR3 has 17 residues. Just CDR3 DNA is preserved here, 51 bases in frame from base 1. Unmatched junction bases come to 15, with V trimmed by 3 bases and J by 4 bases. The germline V gene gives CDR1 as SGDLS and CDR2 as YYNGEE. Study-wide findings and limitations: Since profiling was done on bulk unsorted PBMCs, naive and antigen-experienced compartments could not be conclusively compared. Because donor CMV infection status was unknown, age-related changes in expanded clonotypes were potentially confounded. Total diversity estimates from one million sequenced T cells were considered lower bounds and underestimates. There was a strong correlation between observed TCR beta diversity and the percentage of naive T cells measured by flow cytometry. Compared with the aged group, the long-lived group had more naive CD4+ T cells, fewer expanded clones and increased TCR diversity, a pattern suggesting age selection. As age increased, observed TCR beta diversity per million T cells dropped in a roughly linear way, and a significant reduction was already evident by age 40.

The sample was also reused in another study, on T cells of mothers and their children. As described in the second report: Nine systemically healthy Caucasian individuals served as donors, namely three mothers together with their six children. cDNA synthesis consumed the entire amount of extracted RNA, loaded at approximately 1.4 ug RNA in each 15 ul reaction. Sample barcodes and 2-4 random nucleotides were added via the M1S primer in the second PCR. Over 9 million TCR beta CDR3 reads came from each mother, compared with around 3 million reads from each child. In both related and unrelated pairs, thymic selection shapes the output of TCR recombination in a similar way, with inherited differences having only a minor effect. Normalized repertoire overlap in related mother-child pairs was always slightly higher than in unrelated mother-child pairs, but the difference was never significant. With a sensitivity of around 97 clones per million clonotypes, no persistent microchimeric T cell clones were detected. The study used deep NGS to compare TCR beta repertoires of mothers and children, seeking features distinguishing related mother-child pairs from unrelated individuals. On average, the children were about 10 +/- 4 years old, while the mothers were 40 +/- 4 years old. After adapter ligation with NEBNext reagents, the libraries were sequenced on Illumina HiSeq 2000 with 100+100 nt paired-end reads. To prevent cross-contamination, the mother and child libraries were prepared a month apart and were sequenced in separate runs. For each donor, between about 450,000 and 2,300,000 distinct TCR beta clonotypes were identified. Naive TCR beta clonotypes were estimated from low-frequency clonotypes matched to each donor's FACS-determined naive share, without sorting.

This receptor chain uses TRBV9 and TRBJ2-5; TRBD2 fits 7 bases in the junction. The source material was blood. The clonotype originates from a girl aged 2 to 10 in good health. The CDR3 sequence is CASSEGRGGIGRETQYF. The DNA sequence is as follows: TGTGCCAGCAGCGAGGGGAGGGGAGGAATTGGGCGAGAGACCCAGTACTTC.